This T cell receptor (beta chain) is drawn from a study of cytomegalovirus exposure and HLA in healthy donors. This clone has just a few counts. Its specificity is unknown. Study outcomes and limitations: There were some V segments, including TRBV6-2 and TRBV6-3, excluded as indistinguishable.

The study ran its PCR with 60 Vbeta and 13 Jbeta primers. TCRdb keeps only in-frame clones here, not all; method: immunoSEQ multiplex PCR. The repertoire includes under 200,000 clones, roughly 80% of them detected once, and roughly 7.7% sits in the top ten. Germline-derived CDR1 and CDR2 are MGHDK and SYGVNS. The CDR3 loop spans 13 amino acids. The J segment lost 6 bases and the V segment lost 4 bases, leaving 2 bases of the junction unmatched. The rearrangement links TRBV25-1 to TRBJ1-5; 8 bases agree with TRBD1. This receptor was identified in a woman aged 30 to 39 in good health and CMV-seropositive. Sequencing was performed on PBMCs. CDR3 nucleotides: TGTGCCAGCAGTGGGACAGGGAGTCAGCCCCAGCATTTT. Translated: CASSGTGSQPQHF.